Given below is one TCR beta chain in context. The antigen is not known. This specimen comes from a study of regulatory and conventional T cells in RAG deficiency. The study's findings and limits: Omenn patients showed >80% Treg-Tconv overlap and shorter CDR3 lengths.

Germline V gene lookup returns CDR1 SGHNT and CDR2 YYREEE (reference sequence). CDR3 size: 17 residues. V was cut by 0 bases and J by 4 bases, with 19 bases left in between. The protocol was immunoSEQ multiplex PCR, while the TCRdb copy is restricted to in-frame clones and leaves out a portion. Of more than 40,000 clones listed, 70% to 90% were seen once; the top ten hold 0.4% to 0.55%. Genomic DNA came from blood conventional CD4+ T cells gated CD25-low CD127-high. These data were also filed under a second study, of regulatory T cells. That work contributes: Amplification used 52 TRBV primers and 13 TRBJ primers.

The origin of this receptor is a human donor in good health. The chain uses TRBV5-4 and TRBJ1-1; the D gene is possibly TRBD1 (5 bases). The sequencing input was CD4+ effector T cells sorted from blood. The CDR3 spells CASSLGGLGLRGTEAFF. The CDR3 DNA reads TGTGCCAGCAGCTTGGGGGGGTTGGGCCTAAGGGGCACTGAAGCTTTCTTT.